These T cell receptor beta chains were read from a single sample in a study of blood T cells in healthy people across ages. TCRdb processed the 5' RACE reads anew with MiXCR; each CDR3 protein has one entry. Of some 900,000 distinct CDR3 sequences in the sample, roughly 48% are singletons; the top ten hold 13%. Material for sequencing was blood. Every receptor here comes from a man aged 25 to 45 in good health. CDR3s include the opening cysteine and the closing phenylalanine or tryptophan. A D gene is named only where the DNA matches it firmly. The listing skips clone size in some rows; elsewhere it reads once, few, many or a size class.

abundance | d_gene | j_gene | v_gene | CDR3aa | CDR3nt
NA | NA | TRBJ1-5 | TRBV6-2/TRBV6-3 | CATGTGPYSNQPQHF | TGTGCCACCGGTACAGGGCCCTATAGCAATCAGCCCCAGCATTTT
NA | NA | TRBJ2-7 | TRBV7-9 | CASSLTVAYEQYF | TGTGCCAGCAGCTTGACGGTCGCCTACGAGCAGTACTTC
NA | NA | TRBJ1-6 | TRBV20-1 | CSARGVYNSPLHF | TGCAGTGCTAGGGGGGTTTATAATTCACCCCTCCACTTT
NA | TRBD1 | TRBJ2-7 | TRBV7-8 | CASSRRDSNYNEQYF | TGTGCCAGCAGCCGCCGGGACAGCAACTACAATGAGCAGTACTTC
NA | TRBD2 | TRBJ2-7 | TRBV12-3/TRBV12-4 | CASSSGTSGSIDEQYF | TGTGCCAGCAGTTCCGGGACTAGCGGGAGTATCGACGAGCAGTACTTC
once | NA | TRBJ2-1 | TRBV5-5 | CASSLSPQVTYNEQFF | TGTGCCAGCAGCTTGTCTCCACAGGTTACCTACAATGAGCAGTTCTTC
many | TRBD1 | TRBJ2-7 | TRBV29-1 | CSVAGQGPYEQYF | TGCAGCGTTGCGGGACAGGGGCCCTACGAGCAGTACTTC
NA | NA | TRBJ1-2 | TRBV29-1 | CSVEPRGKYGYTF | TGCAGCGTTGAGCCGCGGGGAAAGTATGGCTACACCTTC
few | NA | TRBJ2-7 | TRBV24-1 | CATSDGGIYEQYF | TGTGCCACCAGTGATGGCGGAATCTACGAGCAGTACTTC
NA | NA | TRBJ2-1 | TRBV20-1 | CSAGPARGRYNEQFF | TGCAGTGCGGGCCCTGCTAGGGGAAGATACAATGAGCAGTTCTTC
NA | TRBD1 | TRBJ1-1 | TRBV29-1 | CSVSGGTGALMNTEAFF | TGCAGCGTTTCGGGGGGGACAGGGGCACTCATGAACACTGAAGCTTTCTTT
NA | TRBD1 | TRBJ2-1 | TRBV12-3/TRBV12-4 | CASSLAGQGAYEQFF | TGTGCCAGCAGTTTAGCGGGACAGGGGGCCTACGAGCAGTTCTTC
NA | TRBD2 | TRBJ2-7 | TRBV13 | CASSFSGVPYEQYF | TGTGCCAGCAGTTTTAGCGGGGTCCCCTACGAGCAGTACTTC
few | TRBD2 | TRBJ2-3 | TRBV20-1 | CPGWRGDSTDTQYF | TGCCCGGGCTGGCGGGGGGATAGCACAGATACGCAGTATTTT
few | TRBD1 | TRBJ2-3 | TRBV5-1 | CASSPAQGATDTQYF | TGCGCCAGCAGCCCTGCGCAGGGGGCAACAGATACGCAGTATTTT
NA | NA | TRBJ1-1 | TRBV4-1 | CASSQEQSVRDTEAFF | TGCGCCAGCAGCCAAGAGCAATCCGTCCGAGACACTGAAGCTTTCTTT
few | NA | TRBJ2-7 | TRBV27 | CASSLDGDEQYF | TGTGCCAGCAGTTTAGACGGGGACGAGCAGTACTTC
few | NA | TRBJ2-7 | TRBV6-1 | CASSEAGHYEQYF | TGTGCCAGCAGTGAAGCAGGACACTACGAGCAGTACTTC
NA | TRBD2 | TRBJ2-1 | TRBV5-1 | CASSWAPGLGPYNEQFF | TGCGCCAGCAGCTGGGCACCGGGACTAGGCCCCTACAATGAGCAGTTCTTC
NA | NA | TRBJ1-1 | TRBV29-1 | CSVKTGTMNTEAFF | TGCAGCGTAAAAACCGGGACAATGAACACTGAAGCTTTCTTT
NA | TRBD2 | TRBJ2-5 | TRBV20-1 | CSASSLGGGLQETQYF | TGCAGTGCTAGTTCCCTGGGCGGGGGGCTACAAGAGACCCAGTACTTC
many | NA | TRBJ2-1 | TRBV4-3 | CASSQDPRGSSYNEQFF | TGCGCCAGCAGCCAAGATCCCAGGGGCAGCTCCTACAATGAGCAGTTCTTC
NA | NA | TRBJ2-7 | TRBV20-1 | CSAAATSRRPYEQYF | TGCAGTGCTGCCGCTACTAGCCGGAGACCCTACGAGCAGTACTTC
NA | TRBD1 | TRBJ1-1 | TRBV10-3 | CAIREDRGTVTEAFF | TGTGCCATCAGGGAAGACAGGGGGACCGTCACTGAAGCTTTCTTT
NA | TRBD2 | TRBJ2-1 | TRBV4-1 | CASSRASGGANEQFF | TGCGCCAGCAGCCGCGCAAGCGGGGGGGCGAATGAGCAGTTCTTC
few | NA | TRBJ1-1 | TRBV6-4 | CASSDKGFTEAFF | TGTGCCAGCAGTGACAAGGGGTTCACTGAAGCTTTCTTT
NA | NA | TRBJ2-1 | TRBV6-8 | CASLGSQFLFF | TGTGCCAGCCTTGGTAGCCAATTTCTGTTCTTC
NA | TRBD2 | TRBJ2-3 | TRBV11-3 | CASRVAGGLSTDTQYF | TGTGCCAGCAGGGTAGCGGGGGGCCTTAGCACAGATACGCAGTATTTT
NA | NA | TRBJ1-1 | TRBV5-1 | CASSPGPALMSTEAFF | TGCGCCAGCAGCCCGGGTCCAGCCTTAATGAGCACTGAAGCTTTCTTT
NA | NA | TRBJ2-5 | TRBV6-2/TRBV6-3 | CASDFLVGSSQETQYF | TGTGCCAGCGATTTCTTGGTCGGCAGCAGCCAAGAGACCCAGTACTTC
NA | TRBD2 | TRBJ2-2 | TRBV6-1 | CASRWGSGAGELFF | TGTGCCAGCAGGTGGGGAAGCGGGGCCGGGGAGCTGTTTTTT
NA | NA | TRBJ2-5 | TRBV28 | CASSSRLAETQYF | TGTGCCAGCAGTTCCCGCTTGGCCGAGACCCAGTACTTC
NA | TRBD1 | TRBJ1-1 | TRBV6-5 | CASSADRENTEAFF | TGTGCCAGCAGTGCGGACAGGGAGAACACTGAAGCTTTCTTT
NA | TRBD2 | TRBJ2-4 | TRBV4-3 | CASSQVLGSGETKLAKNIQYF | TGCGCCAGCAGCCAAGTTCTGGGTAGCGGGGAAACGAAGTTAGCCAAAAACATTCAGTACTTC
NA | TRBD2 | TRBJ2-1 | TRBV6-6 | CATSTGTREQFF | TGTGCCACCTCCACCGGGACTAGGGAGCAGTTCTTC